A selection of T cell receptor beta chains follows, all from one sample in a study of T cells after yellow fever vaccination. TCRdb redid the calling of the 5' RACE reads with MiXCR, one entry per CDR3 protein. Of 250,000 to 350,000 distinct CDR3 sequences detected, 8.7% appear once; the ten largest clones hold around 3.4%. The sample consisted of CD4+ T cells sorted from PBMCs, taken 5 days after the yellow fever booster vaccination. The receptors originated from a man between 18 and 29 years old who received the YFV17D yellow fever vaccine. Each CDR3 is given with its conserved first and last residue. A D gene is named only where the DNA matches it firmly. Rows may omit the clone size; those that give it use once, few, many or a size class.

TRBJ2-5,TRBV6-6,TRBD1,.,CASSAGGGSQYF,TGTGCCAGCAGTGCAGGGGGCGGGTCCCAGTACTTC
TRBJ2-1,TRBV20-1,TRBD1,few,CSARDRQGASNEQFF,TGCAGTGCTAGAGATCGACAGGGGGCAAGCAATGAGCAGTTCTTC
TRBJ2-1,TRBV6-1,TRBD2,few,CASSEASASGNEQFF,TGTGCCAGCAGTGAAGCTAGTGCTAGCGGCAATGAGCAGTTCTTC
TRBJ2-3,TRBV4-1,TRBD2,.,CASSQEPSGLAKGTQYF,TGCGCCAGCAGCCAAGAACCTAGCGGGCTTGCTAAGGGAACGCAGTATTTT
TRBJ1-1,TRBV7-2,.,.,CASSLTSRLNLEAFF,TGTGCCAGCAGCTTAACGTCCAGGCTAAACCTTGAAGCTTTCTTT
TRBJ1-2,TRBV7-3,TRBD1,few,CASSLGQEPNYGYTF,TGTGCCAGCAGCTTAGGACAGGAACCCAACTATGGCTACACCTTC
TRBJ2-5,TRBV2,.,few,CASSERSFKETQYF,TGTGCCAGCAGTGAGAGGAGCTTTAAAGAGACCCAGTACTTC
TRBJ2-3,TRBV28,.,few,CASSSGGGGTDTQYF,TGTGCCAGCAGTTCAGGGGGGGGAGGCACAGATACGCAGTATTTT
TRBJ2-5,TRBV24-1,TRBD1,many,CATSDPRTGGETQYF,TGTGCCACCAGTGACCCGCGGACAGGGGGGGAGACCCAGTACTTC
TRBJ1-2,TRBV29-1,.,.,CSGRMGDGYTF,TGCAGCGGACGGATGGGGGACGGCTACACCTTC
TRBJ1-2,TRBV7-9,.,few,CASSLVVEGYTF,TGTGCCAGCAGCTTAGTTGTGGAGGGCTACACCTTC
TRBJ2-6,TRBV5-1,.,.,CASSLPFSGANVLTF,TGCGCCAGCAGCTTGCCTTTCTCTGGGGCCAACGTCCTGACTTTC
TRBJ2-3,TRBV6-5,.,many,CASSPVGTDTQYF,TGTGCCAGCAGCCCAGTGGGCACAGATACGCAGTATTTT
TRBJ2-3,TRBV20-1,TRBD1,many,CSAPDRGLPTQYF,TGCAGTGCTCCGGACAGGGGACTCCCTACGCAGTATTTT
TRBJ1-2,TRBV5-6,.,few,CASSLAWAGHGYTF,TGTGCCAGCAGCTTAGCCTGGGCAGGCCATGGCTACACCTTC
TRBJ1-2,TRBV7-2,TRBD1,few,CASSTYDRGLTYGYTF,TGTGCCAGCAGCACCTATGACAGGGGGCTTACCTATGGCTACACCTTC
TRBJ2-3,TRBV3-1,.,many,CASSSGPGNTQYF,TGTGCCAGCAGCTCCGGCCCCGGGAATACGCAGTATTTT
TRBJ1-5,TRBV20-1,.,few,CSARDTTYPQPQHF,TGCAGTGCTAGAGATACGACATACCCTCAGCCCCAGCATTTT
TRBJ2-3,TRBV7-9,.,.,CASNPGADTQYF,TGTGCCAGCAACCCTGGAGCAGATACGCAGTATTTT
TRBJ2-2,TRBV28,.,few,CASTTRVGELFF,TGTGCCAGCACCACCCGTGTCGGGGAGCTGTTTTTT
TRBJ1-2,TRBV2,TRBD1,.,CASRDRGPYGYTF,TGTGCCAGCAGGGACAGGGGTCCCTATGGCTACACCTTC
TRBJ2-3,TRBV6-5,.,.,CASSYRAGKADTQYF,TGTGCCAGCAGTTACCGGGCAGGGAAGGCAGATACGCAGTATTTT
TRBJ2-7,TRBV10-3,.,many,CAIGGPHPSSEQYF,TGTGCCATCGGCGGCCCCCATCCCTCTAGCGAGCAGTACTTC
TRBJ2-5,TRBV19,TRBD2,.,CASSTSGGETQYF,TGTGCCAGTAGTACAAGCGGGGGGGAGACCCAGTACTTC
TRBJ1-2,TRBV24-1,.,.,CATSESTPGTYGYTF,TGTGCCACCAGTGAGTCCACTCCAGGGACTTATGGCTACACCTTC
TRBJ2-3,TRBV20-1,TRBD2,.,CSARGWTSGVSTDTQYF,TGCAGTGCTAGGGGGTGGACTAGCGGGGTTAGCACAGATACGCAGTATTTT
TRBJ2-6,TRBV6-5,.,many,CASSYIGGANVLTF,TGTGCCAGCAGTTACATCGGTGGGGCCAACGTCCTGACTTTC
TRBJ2-3,TRBV20-1,.,many,CSAPRGDTQYF,TGCAGTGCCCCAAGGGGGGATACGCAGTATTTT
TRBJ1-1,TRBV3-1,.,.,CASSIGGETEAFF,TGTGCCAGCAGCATAGGGGGAGAAACTGAAGCTTTCTTT
TRBJ1-3,TRBV7-2,.,few,CASSLSVADGNTIYF,TGTGCCAGCAGCTTATCGGTGGCGGATGGAAACACCATATATTTT
TRBJ2-5,TRBV15,.,few,CATSRGLSQETQYF,TGTGCCACCAGCAGGGGACTGAGTCAAGAGACCCAGTACTTC
TRBJ1-2,TRBV4-2,.,many,CASSQAGQNGYTF,TGTGCCAGCAGCCAAGCAGGACAGAACGGCTACACCTTC
TRBJ2-7,TRBV5-1,.,.,CASSLARGGGSYEQYF,TGCGCCAGCAGCTTGGCAAGGGGGGGAGGCTCCTACGAGCAGTACTTC
TRBJ2-7,TRBV5-6,TRBD2,many,CASSGGGAYEQYF,TGTGCCAGCAGCGGCGGGGGGGCTTACGAGCAGTACTTC
TRBJ2-2,TRBV5-1,TRBD2,.,CASRPRSSGGLLTGELFF,TGCGCCAGCAGACCGCGGAGTAGCGGGGGGCTCTTGACCGGGGAGCTGTTTTTT
TRBJ2-1,TRBV4-1,TRBD2,few,CASSHLGLAGRNEQFF,TGCGCCAGCAGCCATCTGGGACTAGCGGGGAGGAATGAGCAGTTCTTC
TRBJ1-1,TRBV5-4,.,.,CASSGGATNTEAFF,TGTGCCAGCAGCGGGGGGGCAACCAACACTGAAGCTTTCTTT
TRBJ2-6,TRBV7-8,TRBD2,.,CASSFKILAGAGANVLTF,TGTGCCAGCAGCTTTAAAATCCTAGCGGGGGCTGGGGCCAACGTCCTGACTTTC
TRBJ1-5,TRBV19,.,.,CASSAGGGNQPQHF,TGTGCCAGTAGTGCTGGGGGGGGCAATCAGCCCCAGCATTTT
TRBJ1-2,TRBV6-5,.,.,CASSSRTANYGYTF,TGTGCCAGCAGTTCTAGGACAGCGAACTATGGCTACACCTTC
TRBJ2-3,TRBV15,TRBD1,few,CATRRTGATIVRTDTQYF,TGTGCCACCAGGCGGACAGGGGCGACTATTGTCCGCACAGATACGCAGTATTTT
TRBJ2-7,TRBV4-2,.,.,CASSLGDRRGREQCF,TGTGCCAGCAGCCTCGGAGACCGTCGGGGTCGGGAGCAGTGCTTC
TRBJ1-2,TRBV4-1,.,few,CASSQDQRAFGYTF,TGCGCCAGCAGCCAAGATCAGCGGGCATTTGGCTACACCTTC
TRBJ2-3,TRBV2,TRBD2,.,CASSGGSGVTDTQYF,TGTGCCAGCAGTGGAGGGAGCGGGGTCACAGATACGCAGTATTTT
TRBJ2-1,TRBV12-3/TRBV12-4,TRBD2,.,CASSRLAGGAAYNEQFF,TGTGCCAGCAGTCGGTTAGCGGGGGGGGCAGCCTACAATGAGCAGTTCTTC
TRBJ2-7,TRBV18,.,few,CASSPPGPSYEQYF,TGTGCCAGCTCACCACCCGGGCCGTCCTACGAGCAGTACTTC
TRBJ2-5,TRBV7-2,.,.,CASSLSGRETQYF,TGTGCCAGCAGCCTCTCGGGTCGCGAGACCCAGTACTTC
TRBJ2-1,TRBV4-3,.,few,CASSQEWGATYNEQFF,TGCGCCAGCAGCCAAGAGTGGGGCGCCACCTACAATGAGCAGTTCTTC
TRBJ2-1,TRBV7-2,.,many,CASSFGYNEQFF,TGTGCCAGCAGCTTCGGCTACAATGAGCAGTTCTTC
TRBJ2-3,TRBV4-3,.,many,CASSQDGERATQYF,TGCGCCAGCAGCCAAGATGGGGAGCGGGCTACGCAGTATTTT
TRBJ2-1,TRBV7-2,TRBD2,.,CASTKRGGYNEQFF,TGTGCCAGCACCAAGCGGGGGGGCTACAATGAGCAGTTCTTC
TRBJ2-3,TRBV7-2,.,.,CASTGKTQYF,TGTGCCTCAACCGGGAAAACGCAGTATTTT
TRBJ1-4,TRBV9,.,.,CASSKLTTNEKLFF,TGTGCCAGCAGCAAATTAACCACTAATGAAAAACTGTTTTTT
TRBJ1-2,TRBV20-1,.,many,CSAPTGFNYGYTF,TGCAGTGCTCCCACAGGGTTCAACTATGGCTACACCTTC